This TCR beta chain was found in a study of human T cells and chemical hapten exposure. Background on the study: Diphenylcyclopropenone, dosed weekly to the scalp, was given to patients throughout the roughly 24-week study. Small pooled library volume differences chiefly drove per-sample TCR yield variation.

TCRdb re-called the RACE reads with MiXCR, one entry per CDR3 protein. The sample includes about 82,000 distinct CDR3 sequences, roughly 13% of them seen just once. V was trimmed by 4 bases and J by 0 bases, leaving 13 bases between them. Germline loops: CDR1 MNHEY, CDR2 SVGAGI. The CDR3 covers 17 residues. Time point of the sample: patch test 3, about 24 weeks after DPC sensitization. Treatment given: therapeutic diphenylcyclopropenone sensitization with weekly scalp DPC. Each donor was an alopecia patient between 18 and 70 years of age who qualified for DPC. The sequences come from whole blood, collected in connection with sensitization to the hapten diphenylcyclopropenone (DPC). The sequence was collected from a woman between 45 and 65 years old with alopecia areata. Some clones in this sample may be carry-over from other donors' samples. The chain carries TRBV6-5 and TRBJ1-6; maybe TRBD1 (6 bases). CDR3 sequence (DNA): TGTGCCAGCAGTTCGACAGGCCGGAGCTCCTATAATTCACCCCTCCACTTT. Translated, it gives CASSSTGRSSYNSPLHF.